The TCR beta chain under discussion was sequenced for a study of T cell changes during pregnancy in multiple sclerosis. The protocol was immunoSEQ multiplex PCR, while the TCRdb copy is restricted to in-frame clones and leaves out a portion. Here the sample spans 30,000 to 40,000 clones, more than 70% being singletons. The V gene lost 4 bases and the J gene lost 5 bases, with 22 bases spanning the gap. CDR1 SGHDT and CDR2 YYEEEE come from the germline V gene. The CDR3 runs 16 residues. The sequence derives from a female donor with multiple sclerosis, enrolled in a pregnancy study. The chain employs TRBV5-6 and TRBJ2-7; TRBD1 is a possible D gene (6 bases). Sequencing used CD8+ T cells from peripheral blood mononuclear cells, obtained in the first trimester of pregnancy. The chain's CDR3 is CASSPDPDSFLNEQYF. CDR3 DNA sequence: TGTGCCAGCAGCCCCGACCCGGACAGTTTTCTAAACGAGCAGTACTTC.